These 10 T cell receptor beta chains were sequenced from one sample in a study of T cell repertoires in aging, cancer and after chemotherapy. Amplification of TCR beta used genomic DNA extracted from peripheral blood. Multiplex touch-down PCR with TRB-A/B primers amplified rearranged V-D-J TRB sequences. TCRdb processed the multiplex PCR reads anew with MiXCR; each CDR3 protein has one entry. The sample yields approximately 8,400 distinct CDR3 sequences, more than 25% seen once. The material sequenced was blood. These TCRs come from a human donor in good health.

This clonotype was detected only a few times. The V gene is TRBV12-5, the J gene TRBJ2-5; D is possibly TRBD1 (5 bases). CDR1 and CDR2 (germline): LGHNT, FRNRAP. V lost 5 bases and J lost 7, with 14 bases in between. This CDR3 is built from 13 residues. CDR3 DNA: TGTGCTAGTGGTACCAGGGTACGTGGGACCCAGTACTTC. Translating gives CASGTRVRGTQYF.

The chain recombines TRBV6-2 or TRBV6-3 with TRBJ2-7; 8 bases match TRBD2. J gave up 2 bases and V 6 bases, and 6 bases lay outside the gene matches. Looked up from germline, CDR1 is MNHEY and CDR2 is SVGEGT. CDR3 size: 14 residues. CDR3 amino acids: CASRQAGVAYEQYF. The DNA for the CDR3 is TGTGCCAGCAGGCAAGCGGGGGTCGCCTACGAGCAGTACTTC.

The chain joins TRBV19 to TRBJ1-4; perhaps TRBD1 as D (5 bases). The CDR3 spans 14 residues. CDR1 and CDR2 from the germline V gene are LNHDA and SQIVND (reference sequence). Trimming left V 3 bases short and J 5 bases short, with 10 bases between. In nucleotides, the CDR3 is TGTGCCAGTAGTATCCGTAGACAGAATGAAAAACTGTTTTTT. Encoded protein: CASSIRRQNEKLFF.

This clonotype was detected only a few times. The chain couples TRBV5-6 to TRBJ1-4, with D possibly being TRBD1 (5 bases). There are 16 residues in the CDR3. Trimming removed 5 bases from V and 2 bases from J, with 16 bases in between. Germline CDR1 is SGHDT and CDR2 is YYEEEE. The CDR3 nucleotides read TGTGCCAGCAGACCCTCCCGGGGCAATACTAATGAAAAACTGTTTTTT. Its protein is CASRPSRGNTNEKLFF.

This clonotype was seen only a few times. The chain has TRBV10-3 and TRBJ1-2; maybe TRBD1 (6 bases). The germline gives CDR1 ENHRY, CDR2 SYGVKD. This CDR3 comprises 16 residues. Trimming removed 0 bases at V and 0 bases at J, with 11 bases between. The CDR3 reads CAISESTGGSNYGYTF. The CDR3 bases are TGTGCCATCAGTGAGTCGACGGGGGGCTCTAACTATGGCTACACCTTC.

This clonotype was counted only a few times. For the CDR3, the DNA is TGTGCCAGCAGTTTAGCGGCCTACGAGCAGTACTTC. This translates into CASSLAAYEQYF. The rearrangement joins TRBV6-5 to TRBJ2-7; a weak D match, TRBD2 (6 bases). CDR3 length equals 12 residues. V gave up 4 bases and J gave up 2 bases, with 6 bases separating them. Per germline, CDR1 MNHEY and CDR2 SVGAGI.

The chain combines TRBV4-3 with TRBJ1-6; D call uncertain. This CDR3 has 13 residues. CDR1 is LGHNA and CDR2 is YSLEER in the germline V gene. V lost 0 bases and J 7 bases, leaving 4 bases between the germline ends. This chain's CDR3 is CASSQDWNSPLHF. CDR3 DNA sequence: TGCGCCAGCAGCCAAGATTGGAATTCACCCCTCCACTTT.

CDR3: CASSLVLNRGYTF. The CDR3 bases are TGTGCCAGCAGCTTGGTGTTGAACCGTGGCTACACCTTC. The V gene is TRBV5-4, the J gene TRBJ1-2; no clear D. The CDR3 extends over 13 amino acids. V dropped 0 bases and J dropped 7 bases, with 10 bases sitting between them. Per germline, CDR1 SGHNT and CDR2 YYREEE (reference sequence).

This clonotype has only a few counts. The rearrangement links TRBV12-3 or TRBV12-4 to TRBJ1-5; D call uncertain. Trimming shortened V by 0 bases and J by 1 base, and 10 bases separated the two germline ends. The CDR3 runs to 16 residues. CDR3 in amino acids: CASSLAGRESNQPQHF. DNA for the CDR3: TGTGCCAGCAGTTTAGCAGGGAGAGAGAGCAATCAGCCCCAGCATTTT.

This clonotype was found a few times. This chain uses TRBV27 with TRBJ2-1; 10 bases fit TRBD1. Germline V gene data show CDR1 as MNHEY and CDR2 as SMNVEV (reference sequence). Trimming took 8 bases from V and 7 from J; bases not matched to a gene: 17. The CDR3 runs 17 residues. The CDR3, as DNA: TGTGCCAGCTACGCCCGGGGGGGACAGGGGACTCGAAATGAGCAGTTCTTC. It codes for CASYARGGQGTRNEQFF.